A selection of T cell receptor beta chains follows, all from one sample in a study of blood T cell repertoires in COVID-19. TCRdb's table, derived via immunoSEQ multiplex PCR, lists solely in-frame clones and lacks some. This sample yields 150,000 to 160,000 clones, of which around nine tenths are seen a single time; about 2.4% belongs to the top ten. Sequenced input: peripheral blood. Receptors originate from a woman aged 70-85 years with acute or convalescent COVID-19. CDR3s include the opening cysteine and the closing phenylalanine or tryptophan.

J gene: TRBJ2-1
V gene: TRBV7-9
CDR3 protein: CASSLGLGAVNEQFF

J gene: TRBJ2-7
V gene: TRBV2
CDR3 protein: CASIHAPTQGIVYEQYF

J gene: TRBJ2-2
V gene: TRBV7-2
CDR3 protein: CASSLARGGELFF

J gene: TRBJ2-5
V gene: TRBV6-5
CDR3 protein: CASSRGGLDGTQYF

J gene: TRBJ1-6
V gene: TRBV7-9
CDR3 protein: CASSPLRLNSPLHF

J gene: TRBJ1-2
V gene: TRBV6-5
CDR3 protein: CASSYGGGYTF

J gene: TRBJ1-5
V gene: TRBV15
CDR3 protein: CATSRDRPGGTEPQHF

J gene: TRBJ1-2
V gene: TRBV7-2
CDR3 protein: CASSLIGTDYGYTF

J gene: TRBJ1-1
V gene: TRBV27
CDR3 protein: CASSLLYGGDTEAFF

J gene: TRBJ2-3
V gene: TRBV15
CDR3 protein: CATSRETFTRLAGGTDTQYF

J gene: TRBJ2-5
V gene: TRBV30
CDR3 protein: CACRTRGIVETQYF

J gene: TRBJ2-3
V gene: TRBV2
CDR3 protein: CASSEGWGLKADTQYF

J gene: TRBJ1-1
V gene: TRBV6-5
CDR3 protein: CASSRTQNTEAFF

J gene: TRBJ1-4
V gene: TRBV2
CDR3 protein: CASSPNRDRATRKLFF

J gene: TRBJ2-2
V gene: TRBV5-1
CDR3 protein: CASSTTGGGFTGELFF

J gene: TRBJ2-2
V gene: TRBV19
CDR3 protein: CASSIGGRNTGELFF

J gene: TRBJ2-7
V gene: TRBV10-3
CDR3 protein: CATSYPGQGYEQYF

J gene: TRBJ1-3
V gene: TRBV11-2
CDR3 protein: CASSLRDTPSGNTIYF

J gene: TRBJ1-2
V gene: TRBV5-1
CDR3 protein: CASSLGRGPRAGDYGYTF

J gene: TRBJ2-3
V gene: TRBV4-1
CDR3 protein: CASTRLGGGWDTQYF

J gene: TRBJ1-5
V gene: TRBV6-5
CDR3 protein: CASSSGLFGNQPQHF

J gene: TRBJ1-2
V gene: TRBV28
CDR3 protein: CASRQGQGNYGYTF

J gene: TRBJ2-3
V gene: TRBV19
CDR3 protein: CASSLRGDLDTQYF

J gene: TRBJ2-1
V gene: TRBV6-5
CDR3 protein: CASGNSGGANEQFF

J gene: TRBJ1-1
V gene: TRBV3-1/TRBV3-2
CDR3 protein: CASSQLPGTGVNTEAFF

J gene: TRBJ2-1
V gene: TRBV6-5
CDR3 protein: CASSFDRGRNNEQFF

J gene: TRBJ2-1
V gene: TRBV4-1
CDR3 protein: CASSQRQVGSYNEQFF

J gene: TRBJ2-3
V gene: TRBV7-2
CDR3 protein: CASSLGHNTDTQYF

J gene: TRBJ1-1
V gene: TRBV7-3
CDR3 protein: CASSFREGTEAFF

J gene: TRBJ1-2
V gene: TRBV7-2
CDR3 protein: CASSLTRGTVSLTYGYTF

J gene: TRBJ2-2
V gene: TRBV19
CDR3 protein: CASSIQEVSGELFF

J gene: TRBJ1-2
V gene: TRBV6-5
CDR3 protein: CASSYSWDTSNYGYTF

J gene: TRBJ2-1
V gene: TRBV9
CDR3 protein: CASSVGQFYNEQFF

J gene: TRBJ2-3
V gene: TRBV10-2
CDR3 protein: CASSSSTGRWGTDTQYF

J gene: TRBJ2-2
V gene: TRBV2
CDR3 protein: CASTREGWGRNTGELFF

J gene: TRBJ2-7
V gene: TRBV6-5
CDR3 protein: CASTSGGSYEQYF

J gene: TRBJ1-6
V gene: TRBV7-2
CDR3 protein: CASSPGRGESPLHF

J gene: TRBJ1-2
V gene: TRBV28
CDR3 protein: CAGEGGGYGYTF

J gene: TRBJ1-5
V gene: TRBV4-1
CDR3 protein: CASSQDDGRRANQPQHF

J gene: TRBJ2-3
V gene: TRBV7-2
CDR3 protein: CASSQSRIAGSTDTQYF

J gene: TRBJ1-2
V gene: TRBV2
CDR3 protein: CASSEVGQGSYGYTF

J gene: TRBJ1-6
V gene: TRBV5-6
CDR3 protein: CASSLGQANSPLHF

J gene: TRBJ2-2
V gene: TRBV2
CDR3 protein: CASSAPSGGPGELFF

J gene: TRBJ1-1
V gene: TRBV27
CDR3 protein: CASSLDRLNTEAFF

J gene: TRBJ1-4
V gene: TRBV2
CDR3 protein: CASSEGTGATNEKLFF

J gene: TRBJ1-2
V gene: TRBV4-1
CDR3 protein: CASSQVAGVGGYGYTF

J gene: TRBJ1-1
V gene: TRBV19
CDR3 protein: CASSISGVGQKAFF

J gene: TRBJ2-6
V gene: TRBV5-1
CDR3 protein: CASRLAGGPVANVLTF